This entry lists 27 T cell receptor beta chains sequenced from one sample in a study of CD8 T cells in Susac syndrome. An amount of RNA that ranged from roughly 0.45 to 1 ug was reverse transcribed with random hexamers. Using its own MiXCR run on the immunoSEQ multiplex PCR reads, TCRdb lists one record per CDR3 protein. In the table there are 180,000 or so distinct CDR3 sequences, 95% of which are singletons. Sequencing was done on a sample of CD4+ T cells from PBMCs. The receptors derive from a human donor with multiple sclerosis.

The table lists this clonotype with a count of one. V gene TRBV30 combines with J gene TRBJ1-2; a weak D match, TRBD1 (6 bases). The CDR3 has 14 amino acids. Per the germline V gene, CDR1 is GTSNPN and CDR2 is SVGIG (reference sequence). V was cut by 0 bases and J by 5 bases, with 13 bases left in between. The CDR3: CAWSVLGGWYGYTF. The DNA for the CDR3 is TGTGCCTGGAGTGTACTGGGGGGCTGGTATGGCTACACCTTC.

The rearrangement links TRBV20-1 to TRBJ1-1; D gene uncertain. Trimming cost V 0 bases and J 11 bases, with 10 bases left between them. The CDR3 contains 11 residues. CDR1 and CDR2 (germline): DFQATT, SNEGSKA (reference sequence). The CDR3 nucleotides read TGCAGTGCTAGAGATCCTTCGGGGGCTTTCTTT. Its translation: CSARDPSGAFF.

In its sample, this clonotype was seen once. The chain joins TRBV3-1 to TRBJ2-5, with D possibly being TRBD2 (6 bases). The CDR3 is 18 amino acids. With 1 base removed from V and 2 bases from J, the gap between germline ends came to 20 bases. The germline CDR1 and CDR2 sequences are LGHDT and YNNKEL (reference sequence). Here the CDR3 DNA reads TGTGCCAGCAGCCAAGCAGCGGGTGTCGCGAGGGGACAAGAGACCCAGTACTTC. This codes for CASSQAAGVARGQETQYF.

This chain links TRBV30 with TRBJ2-1, with 10 bases that match TRBD2. Trimming removed 2 bases from V and 9 bases from J; junction bases left unmatched: 4. The CDR3 sequence is 13 residues long. Germline V gene sequence: CDR1 GTSNPN, CDR2 SVGIG (reference sequence). The CDR3 here is CAWSFVAGGEQFF. CDR3 coding DNA: TGTGCCTGGAGTTTCGTAGCGGGGGGTGAGCAGTTCTTC.

This clonotype was found once. CDR3 amino acids: CASSHSGGGNIQYF. The CDR3 DNA sequence: TGTGCCAGCAGCCATAGCGGGGGCGGGAACATTCAGTACTTC. The chain joins TRBV14 to TRBJ2-4; 9 bases line up with TRBD2. Losses at the gene ends were 3 bases for V and 7 bases for J; bases not matched to a gene: 4. The CDR3 sequence is 14 residues long. The germline gives CDR1 SGHDN, CDR2 FVKESK.

The chain couples TRBV12-3 or TRBV12-4 to TRBJ2-1; a weak D match, TRBD2 (7 bases). V was shortened by 7 bases and J by 10 bases, with 26 bases between the two germline ends. The length of the CDR3 is 16 residues. The CDR3 DNA is TGTGCCAGCACCAAAGCGGGGTCCGTCAGGGGTAGAGAGCAGTTCTTC. Translation: CASTKAGSVRGREQFF.

The rearrangement joins TRBV12-3 or TRBV12-4 to TRBJ2-1; 11 bases map to TRBD2. The CDR3 runs to 16 residues. Trimming removed 8 bases from V and 5 bases from J; junction bases left unmatched: 11. CDR3 DNA sequence: TGTGCCAGCCCCCGCACGGGTAGCGGGGGGGACAATGAGCAGTTCTTC. Translation: CASPRTGSGGDNEQFF.

This rearrangement joins TRBV4-3 to TRBJ2-3; TRBD2 agrees at 8 bases. CDR3 length equals 17 residues. The junction had 11 bases not matched to a gene; V was cut back by 1 base and J by 5 bases. Per germline, CDR1 LGHNA and CDR2 YSLEER. The DNA of the CDR3 is TGCGCCAGCAGCCAAGGGGTCCTGATGAGCGGGGGAGATACGCAGTATTTT. Protein product: CASSQGVLMSGGDTQYF.

The chain recombines TRBV4-2 with TRBJ1-2; no clear D. V lost 0 bases and J lost 7, with 12 bases in between. The length of the CDR3 is 14 residues. Germline assignment: CDR1 LGHNA and CDR2 YNFKEQ. The CDR3 coding sequence is TGTGCCAGCAGCCAAGATCTAGGGTCGGGTGGCTACACCTTC. Protein sequence: CASSQDLGSGGYTF.

The CDR3: CASNPDRPVKDTQYF. CDR3 nucleotides: TGTGCCAGCAACCCCGACAGGCCCGTCAAGGATACGCAGTATTTT. The V and J genes are TRBV6-6 and TRBJ2-3; a possible D gene is TRBD1 (6 bases). V was cut by 7 bases and J by 6 bases, with 20 bases left in between. CDR3 size: 15 residues. Per the germline V gene, CDR1 is MNHNY and CDR2 is SVGAGI (reference sequence).

V usage is TRBV2 and J usage is TRBJ1-5; weak D call: TRBD1 (6 bases). The germline V and J ends were trimmed by 6 bases and 0 bases, with 12 bases remaining between them. The CDR3 length is 15 residues. Per the germline V gene, CDR1 is SNHLY and CDR2 is FYNNEI. The CDR3 bases are TGTGCCAGCAGAGAGGGGACACCTAGCAATCAGCCCCAGCATTTT. It yields the protein CASREGTPSNQPQHF.

The genes are TRBV4-1 and TRBJ1-2; the match to TRBD1 covers 11 bases. Trimming at V came to 3 bases and at J to 7 bases, leaving 4 bases not matched to a gene. CDR1 and CDR2 (germline): MGHRA, YSYEKL. The CDR3 has 14 amino acids. The chain's CDR3 is CASSHGQGAFGYTF. The CDR3 nucleotides read TGCGCCAGCAGCCATGGACAGGGGGCGTTTGGCTACACCTTC.

The chain employs TRBV30 and TRBJ1-2; D is unresolved. Germline assignment: CDR1 GTSNPN and CDR2 SVGIG (reference sequence). The CDR3 is 15 amino acids. The V and J ends lost 2 bases and 2 bases respectively, with 15 bases between them. In DNA, the CDR3 is TGTGCCTGGAGTCCATTCGGACCGCCGAACTATGGCTACACCTTC. It is translated as CAWSPFGPPNYGYTF.

The chain uses TRBV30 and TRBJ1-1, with 7 bases fitting TRBD1. The CDR3 totals 13 residues. Germline V gene lookup returns CDR1 GTSNPN and CDR2 SVGIG (reference sequence). Trimming at V came to 3 bases and at J to 9 bases, leaving 10 bases not matched to a gene. The CDR3 spells CAWSPFQQGKAFF. Here the CDR3 DNA reads TGTGCCTGGAGCCCCTTTCAACAGGGGAAAGCTTTCTTT.

This chain joins TRBV29-1 and TRBJ1-1; 9 nucleotides line up with TRBD1. Trimming cost V 5 bases and J 4 bases; bases outside gene matches: 5. This CDR3 comprises 13 residues. Germline values: CDR1 SQVTM, CDR2 ANQGSEA. In DNA, the CDR3 is TGCAGCGTTTACCCGGACAGGGGCACTGAAGCTTTCTTT. Translated, it gives CSVYPDRGTEAFF.

The CDR3 loop reads CSARPLAGGTNTGELFF. CDR3 DNA sequence: TGCAGTGCTAGGCCCCTAGCGGGGGGGACGAACACCGGGGAGCTGTTTTTT. The V call is TRBV20-1, the J call TRBJ2-2; 12 positions agree with TRBD2. The germline V gene encodes CDR1 DFQATT and CDR2 SNEGSKA (reference sequence). The CDR3 extends over 17 amino acids. V shed 3 bases and J 0 bases; nucleotides not matched to a gene: 5.

The chain has TRBV19 and TRBJ2-7; D might be TRBD1 (6 bases). The CDR3 runs to 13 residues. V lost 2 bases and J lost 3, with 8 bases in between. Per germline, CDR1 LNHDA and CDR2 SQIVND (reference sequence). CDR3: CASSIRDNYEQYF. The DNA for the CDR3 is TGTGCCAGTAGTATAAGGGACAACTACGAGCAGTACTTC.

V usage is TRBV29-1 and J usage is TRBJ1-1; weak D call: TRBD1 (5 bases). V was shortened by 4 bases and J by 7 bases, with 16 bases between the two germline ends. CDR3 length equals 13 residues. The germline V gene encodes CDR1 SQVTM and CDR2 ANQGSEA. CDR3 protein: CSVASLARGEAFF. CDR3 nucleotide sequence: TGCAGCGTTGCCTCATTGGCTAGGGGTGAAGCTTTCTTT.

J is TRBJ2-5 and V is TRBV23-1; maybe TRBD1 (7 bases). TRBV23-1 is noted as an ORF with a role that remains uncertain. Between the trimmed V and J ends, which lost 0 bases and 4 bases, there was a span of 12 bases. This CDR3 comprises 15 residues. The DNA of the CDR3 is TGCGCCAGCAGTCAATCGGTGGAGGGGGCAGAGACCCAGTACTTC. Translating it yields CASSQSVEGAETQYF.

Written as DNA, the CDR3 is TGCAGTGCTAGAACACACTCCGAAGTGAGCGAGCAGTACTTC. This translates into CSARTHSEVSEQYF. This chain links TRBV20-1 with TRBJ2-7; D uncertain. V lost 2 bases, J lost 6 bases, and 17 bases lay in between. Germline V CDR1 and CDR2: DFQATT, SNEGSKA (reference sequence). CDR3 length equals 14 residues.

The genes are TRBV4-3 and TRBJ1-5, with TRBD1 matching over 7 bases. V dropped 3 bases and J dropped 7; count of bases not matched to a gene: 9. The CDR3 length is 15 residues. Looked up from germline, CDR1 is LGHNA and CDR2 is YSLEER. The CDR3 sequence: CASSQTQGPRQPQHF. CDR3 coding DNA: TGCGCCAGCAGCCAGACACAGGGGCCCAGACAGCCCCAGCATTTT.

The J gene is TRBJ1-1, the V gene TRBV20-1, with 7 bases identical to TRBD1. Germline V CDR1 and CDR2: DFQATT, SNEGSKA (reference sequence). The CDR3 sequence is 11 residues long. Trimming cost V 5 bases and J 11 bases; bases outside gene matches: 8. The DNA of the CDR3 is TGCAGTGCTTGGGACAGCGAAAAGGCTTTCTTT. Its protein product is CSAWDSEKAFF.

This chain uses TRBV7-8 with TRBJ2-2, with D possibly being TRBD2 (6 bases). Between the trimmed V and J ends, which lost 5 bases and 4 bases, there was a span of 14 bases. This CDR3 is built from 15 residues. Germline values: CDR1 SGHVS, CDR2 FQNEAQ. For the CDR3, the DNA is TGTGCCAGCAGCCCAGCGGGCAGAGGCACCGGGGAGCTGTTTTTT. Its protein is CASSPAGRGTGELFF.

The chain carries TRBV20-1 and TRBJ2-7, with 8 positions matching TRBD2. The V segment lost 2 bases and the J segment 2 bases; nucleotides outside the gene matches: 5. CDR1 DFQATT and CDR2 SNEGSKA come from the germline V gene (reference sequence). The CDR3 sequence is 14 residues long. CDR3 nucleotide sequence: TGCAGTGCTAGAAATAGCGGGGCCCCCTACGAGCAGTACTTC. This encodes CSARNSGAPYEQYF.

The CDR3 coding sequence is TGTGCCAGTAGACGGGGAGGTGAAAAACTGTTTTTT. It yields the protein CASRRGGEKLFF. The gene calls are TRBV19 and TRBJ1-4; D not resolved. The CDR3 spans 12 residues. Germline loops: CDR1 LNHDA, CDR2 SQIVND (reference sequence). V was shortened by 6 bases and J by 7 bases, with 9 bases between the two germline ends. Supplemented by reference TRBV19 and TRBJ1-4, the full variable domain reads DGGITQSPKYLFRKEGQNVTLSCEQNLNHDAMYWYRQDPGQGLRLIYYSQIVNDFQKGDIAEGYSVSREKKESFPLTVTSAQKNPTAFYLCASRRGGEKLFFGSGTQLSVL.

The chain carries TRBV5-1 and TRBJ2-5; 10 positions match TRBD2. The germline CDR1 and CDR2 sequences are SGHRS and YFSETQ. Trimming removed 7 bases from V and 1 base from J; junction bases left unmatched: 7. The CDR3 has 15 residues. The CDR3 coding sequence is TGCGCCAGCGGCCTAGCGGGGGACATCCAAGAGACCCAGTACTTC. As protein: CASGLAGDIQETQYF. The entire variable domain, with the rest obtained from reference TRBV5-1 and TRBJ2-5, is as follows: KAGVTQTPRYLIKTRGQQVTLSCSPISGHRSVSWYQQTPGQGLQFLFEYFSETQRNKGNFPGRFSGRQFSNSRSEMNVSTLELGDSALYLCASGLAGDIQETQYFGPGTRLLVL.

The rearrangement uses TRBV11-2 and TRBJ1-2; D call uncertain. V lost 2 bases and J 0 bases, leaving 10 bases between the germline ends. CDR3 length: 15 residues. From germline, CDR1 is SGHAT and CDR2 FQNNGV. The CDR3 DNA reads as TGTGCCAGCAGCTTATTGGGATCAGCTAACTATGGCTACACCTTC. Translating it yields CASSLLGSANYGYTF.